Presented here are 28 T cell receptor beta chains from one specimen sequenced in a study of regulatory T cells in long-lasting Graves disease (dated by TCRdb to about 2021). The time point label corresponds to: persistent/refractory GD, antithyroid drugs over 5 years with positive TRAb. For both TCR sequencing and RNA sequencing, RNA was extracted from PBMCs in TRIzol. The library was obtained by multiplex PCR. TCRdb records Illumina HiSeq 4000 as the sequencer. iRepertoire HTBI primers and Arm-PCR amplification of CDR3 regions were used to construct TCR beta libraries. TCRdb cleaned the public reads at Q25 with fastp, built clones with MiXCR and kept in-frame beta chains. Every CDR3 protein is listed once, alongside the most common genes and DNA of its rows. The sample yields approximately 470,000 distinct CDR3 sequences; about 20% were counted once. Approximately 8% of the sample is in the top ten clones.

The source material was peripheral blood mononuclear cells (PBMCs), sampled when the disease was refractory, from a patient treated with antithyroid drugs. The source of these receptors is a female donor with Graves disease.

This clonotype occurred many times. CDR3 bases: TGCAGTGCTAGAGAATTACAGGGGGTTAGGAACACTGAAGCTTTCTTT. Amino acids: CSARELQGVRNTEAFF. The chain couples TRBV20-1 to TRBJ1-1; 8 nucleotides line up with TRBD1. CDR1 and CDR2 from the germline V gene are DFQATT and SNEGSKA (reference sequence). The CDR3 runs to 16 residues. Losses at the gene ends were 0 bases for V and 1 base for J; bases not matched to a gene: 7.

This clonotype was observed at least ten times. The rearrangement uses TRBV12-3 or TRBV12-4 and TRBJ2-6, with 7 bases fitting TRBD1. The CDR3 runs 17 residues. Trimming cost V 7 bases and J 0 bases; bases outside gene matches: 9. The CDR3 DNA sequence: TGTGCCAGCACTGACGACAGGGTCTTCTCTGGGGCCAACGTCCTGACTTTC. The encoded protein is CASTDDRVFSGANVLTF.

Concerning this clonotype itself: This may come from a read error, since a much larger clone is one base off. The rearrangement links TRBV28 to TRBJ2-7; D remains unclear. This CDR3 has 14 amino acids. Per the germline V gene, CDR1 is MDHEN and CDR2 is SYDVKM. Trimming took 4 bases from V and 2 from J, leaving 12 bases between them. CDR3 DNA sequence: TGTGCCAGCAGTTCTCCCACTACTCCCTACGAGCAGTACTTC. Its translation: CASSSPTTPYEQYF.

Turning to this clonotype: Because it lacks the conserved phenylalanine or tryptophan at the end, this CDR3 is likely a read error. The V call is TRBV28, the J call TRBJ1-3; D remains unclear. V dropped 3 bases and J dropped 4 bases, with 10 bases sitting between them. CDR3 length: 14 amino acids. Looked up from germline, CDR1 is MDHEN and CDR2 is SYDVKM. As DNA, the CDR3 is TGTGCCAGCAGTTTGGCAGGTCTAGGAAACACCATATATTCT. Its protein is CASSLAGLGNTIYS.

A note on this clonotype: A much larger clone differs by one base, so this may be a read error. This CDR3 is missing its conserved last phenylalanine or tryptophan, likely due to a read error. The chain carries TRBV11-2 and TRBJ2-7, with 13 nucleotides matching TRBD2. The germline gives CDR1 SGHAT, CDR2 FQNNGV. The ends lost 3 bases at V and 5 bases at J; junction bases unmatched: 1. CDR3 size: 14 residues. CDR3 coding DNA: TGTGCCAGCAGCTTCGGACTAGCGGGAGACGAGCAGTACCTC. This codes for CASSFGLAGDEQYL.

The rearrangement uses TRBV7-2 and TRBJ1-5; D is unclear. CDR1 and CDR2 from the germline V gene are SGHTA and FQGNSA. Trimming removed 5 bases at V and 8 bases at J, with 13 bases between. The CDR3 is 13 amino acids. The CDR3 region is CASSRARWEPQHF. In nucleotides, the CDR3 is TGTGCCAGCAGCCGGGCCAGATGGGAGCCCCAGCATTTT.

The sample holds many counts of this clonotype. The chain couples TRBV5-5 to TRBJ1-4; unclear D gene. The V end lost 1 base, the J end lost 3 bases, and 16 bases lay between the germline ends. From germline, CDR1 is SGHKS and CDR2 YYEKEE (reference sequence). The CDR3 loop spans 17 amino acids. The CDR3 DNA reads as TGTGCCAGCAGCTTGTCGGGGTTGAGGGATGCTAATGAAAAACTGTTTTTT. It is translated as CASSLSGLRDANEKLFF.

This clonotype was recorded a few times. This rearrangement joins TRBV7-8 to TRBJ1-5, with D unclear. The CDR3 has 15 amino acids. V was shortened by 5 bases and J by 2 bases, with 13 bases between the two germline ends. CDR1 is SGHVS, CDR2 FQNEAQ, per germline. CDR3 in amino acids: CASSPSPGGNQPQHF. The CDR3 DNA sequence: TGTGCCAGCAGCCCAAGCCCTGGGGGCAATCAGCCCCAGCATTTT.

This sequence joins TRBV11-2 and TRBJ1-1, with a possible D match to TRBD1 (5 bases). The V end lost 4 bases, the J end lost 0 bases, and 12 bases lay between the germline ends. Germline-derived CDR1 and CDR2 are SGHAT and FQNNGV. This CDR3 is built from 15 residues. The CDR3 nucleotides read TGTGCCAGCAGCTGGGGACTGGGGATGAACACTGAAGCTTTCTTT. It is translated as CASSWGLGMNTEAFF.

This clonotype was detected ten times or more. The chain is built from TRBV12-3 or TRBV12-4 and TRBJ1-2; TRBD1 is a possible D gene (6 bases). V was cut by 6 bases and J by 7 bases, with 15 bases left in between. The CDR3 runs to 13 residues. CDR3 DNA sequence: TGTGCCAGCAGCCTTAACAGGGAGAGTGGCTACACCTTC. The encoded protein is CASSLNRESGYTF.

The chain uses TRBV29-1 and TRBJ2-7, with D perhaps TRBD1 or TRBD2 (5 bases each). V lost 5 bases and J 7 bases, leaving 12 bases between the germline ends. The CDR3 totals 11 residues. The germline V gene encodes CDR1 SQVTM and CDR2 ANQGSEA. CDR3 region: CSVRDVREQYF. CDR3 DNA: TGCAGCGTTAGGGACGTAAGGGAGCAGTACTTC.

This clonotype was picked up many times. The chain links TRBV6-1 to TRBJ2-5; a possible D gene is TRBD1 (5 bases). Trimming removed 8 bases at V and 2 bases at J, with 15 bases between. The CDR3 totals 14 residues. CDR1 and CDR2 (germline): MNHNS, SASEGT. CDR3 sequence: CASRPYRFQETQYF. Written as DNA, the CDR3 is TGTGCCAGCCGTCCCTACAGGTTTCAAGAGACCCAGTACTTC.

This clonotype has a single count. The chain is built from TRBV27 and TRBJ2-4, with D uncertain. The germline gives CDR1 MNHEY, CDR2 SMNVEV (reference sequence). V was pared by 6 bases and J by 9 bases, with 12 bases between. CDR3 length equals 12 residues. The CDR3 spells CASSGRVGIQYF. Here the CDR3 DNA reads TGTGCCAGCAGCGGACGGGTCGGCATTCAGTACTTC.

With respect to this clonotype: This may be a read error: a much more frequent sequence differs by one nucleotide. The rearrangement joins TRBV20-1 to TRBJ2-5; TRBD2 aligns across 8 bases. This CDR3 is 15 amino acids long. Germline V gene sequence: CDR1 DFQATT, CDR2 SNEGSKA (reference sequence). CDR3 region: CNARKAGAPQETQYF. CDR3 sequence (DNA): TGCAATGCTAGAAAAGCGGGAGCCCCCCAAGAGACCCAGTACTTC.

V and J are TRBV19 and TRBJ2-7; a possible D gene is TRBD2 (5 bases). CDR3 length: 13 residues. Germline assignment: CDR1 LNHDA and CDR2 SQIVND (reference sequence). The V gene lost 4 bases and the J gene lost 5 bases, with 12 bases spanning the gap. CDR3 DNA sequence: TGTGCCAGTAGTACGGGGAACTGGGACGAGCAGTACTTC. It is translated as CASSTGNWDEQYF. Combining the CDR3 with reference TRBV19 and TRBJ2-7 gives the whole variable domain DGGITQSPKYLFRKEGQNVTLSCEQNLNHDAMYWYRQDPGQGLRLIYYSQIVNDFQKGDIAEGYSVSREKKESFPLTVTSAQKNPTAFYLCASSTGNWDEQYFGPGTRLTVT.

This clonotype has at least ten counts. The rearrangement links TRBV13 to TRBJ2-5; TRBD1 aligns across 9 bases. The V gene end was trimmed by 5 bases and the J gene end by 5 bases; junction bases not matched to a gene: 6. Germline assignment: CDR1 PRHDT and CDR2 FYEKMQ (reference sequence). CDR3 size: 14 residues. In DNA form, the CDR3 reads TGTGCCAGCAGCCTCCGACAGGGGGGGGAGACCCAGTACTTC. It codes for CASSLRQGGETQYF.

This clonotype has at least ten counts. The V call is TRBV12-3 or TRBV12-4, the J call TRBJ1-1; TRBD1 matches at 7 bases. V was pared by 2 bases and J by 10 bases, with 7 bases of the junction left unmatched. The CDR3 sequence is 13 residues long. In DNA, the CDR3 is TGTGCCAGCAGTTTAAAAGGGGGCGGCGGAGCTTTCTTT. Encoded protein: CASSLKGGGGAFF.

This clonotype has a count of ten or more. CDR3 sequence (DNA): TGTGCCAGCAGCCCCCCGATCGCGTGGACAGCTAAATCCTACGAGCAGTACTTC. It translates to CASSPPIAWTAKSYEQYF. The rearrangement links TRBV11-2 to TRBJ2-7; TRBD1 might be the D (6 bases). The V gene lost 5 bases and the J gene lost 1 base, with 24 bases spanning the gap. CDR1 is SGHAT, CDR2 FQNNGV, per germline. The CDR3 is 18 amino acids.

This clonotype was picked up a small number of times. V gene TRBV20-1 combines with J gene TRBJ1-5; D is undetermined. CDR1 and CDR2 (germline): DFQATT, SNEGSKA (reference sequence). The germline V and J ends were trimmed by 3 bases and 8 bases, with 14 bases remaining between them. CDR3 length: 13 amino acids. Here the CDR3 reads CSASRGQAKPQHF. The CDR3 DNA reads as TGCAGTGCTAGTCGGGGTCAGGCGAAGCCCCAGCATTTT.

There are a few counts of this clonotype. The V call is TRBV27, the J call TRBJ2-7; D gene unclear. CDR3 size: 10 residues. Germline V CDR1 and CDR2: MNHEY, SMNVEV (reference sequence). Trimming took off 3 bases at V and 7 bases at J, with 4 bases between the two ends. CDR3 bases: TGTGCCAGCAGTTTGTGGGAGCAGTACTTC. Protein sequence: CASSLWEQYF.

The chain employs TRBV5-4 and TRBJ2-7; maybe TRBD2 (6 bases). In germline, CDR1 is SGHNT, CDR2 YYREEE (reference sequence). The V gene lost 0 bases and the J gene lost 0 bases, with 13 bases spanning the gap. The CDR3 is made up of 16 amino acids. CDR3 bases: TGTGCCAGCAGCTTGGGTTCGGGACTCAACTCCTACGAGCAGTACTTC. Translated, it gives CASSLGSGLNSYEQYF.

This clonotype appeared a few times. V usage is TRBV27 and J usage is TRBJ2-5; possible D gene TRBD2, 6 bases. The CDR3 covers 15 residues. The germline V gene has CDR1 MNHEY and CDR2 SMNVEV (reference sequence). Trimming pared 6 bases from V and 5 bases from J, leaving 19 bases between. CDR3 DNA sequence: TGTGCCAGCAGATCAGCGGGTCTCGGGCTGGAGACCCAGTACTTC. It yields the protein CASRSAGLGLETQYF.

Points on this clonotype: Because the CDR3 is missing its conserved closing phenylalanine or tryptophan, this is likely a read error. This chain connects TRBV5-6 to TRBJ2-5; D not certain. The CDR3 is 15 residues long. With 2 bases removed from V and 6 bases from J, the gap between germline ends came to 17 bases. CDR1 SGHDT and CDR2 YYEEEE come from the germline V gene. CDR3 sequence: CASSFFRVGSQTQYL. The CDR3 DNA follows: TGTGCCAGCAGCTTCTTTCGGGTAGGGTCGCAGACCCAGTACCTC.

This chain uses TRBV6-1 with TRBJ2-2; perhaps TRBD2 as D (6 bases). Trimming removed 7 bases from V and 6 bases from J, with 9 bases in between. The length of the CDR3 is 12 residues. CDR1 is MNHNS and CDR2 is SASEGT in the germline V gene. Written as DNA, the CDR3 is TGTGCCAGCATTTCTAGCGCCGGGGAGCTGTTTTTT. Its protein product is CASISSAGELFF.

This clonotype occurred many times. The CDR3 region is CASSLSSLNRGSPLHF. CDR3 bases: TGTGCCAGCAGTTTATCGTCGCTCAACAGGGGCTCACCCCTCCACTTT. This rearrangement joins TRBV27 to TRBJ1-6; 7 bases align to TRBD1. Germline trimming cut 0 bases from V and 10 bases from J; bases unmatched to any gene: 9. Per germline, CDR1 MNHEY and CDR2 SMNVEV (reference sequence). The CDR3 consists of 16 residues.

This clonotype has just a few counts. The rearrangement uses TRBV7-2 and TRBJ2-1; D remains unclear. Per germline, CDR1 SGHTA and CDR2 FQGNSA. V was pared by 1 base and J by 4 bases, with 8 bases between. The CDR3 covers 14 residues. CDR3 residues: CASSLVSEYNEQFF. The DNA of the CDR3 is TGTGCCAGCAGCTTAGTGTCCGAGTACAATGAGCAGTTCTTC.

The rearrangement joins TRBV12-3 or TRBV12-4 to TRBJ2-1, with 7 bases fitting TRBD2. This CDR3 contains 17 residues. V lost 2 bases, J lost 7 bases, and 14 bases stayed unmatched. In DNA form, the CDR3 reads TGTGCCAGCAGTTTAAGCGGGGCCTTAGGACCAAAAAATGAGCAGTTCTTC. Encoded protein: CASSLSGALGPKNEQFF.

The chain recombines TRBV20-1 with TRBJ1-6; TRBD1 is a possible D gene (5 bases). From germline, CDR1 is DFQATT and CDR2 SNEGSKA (reference sequence). Trimming shortened V by 0 bases and J by 11 bases, and 20 bases separated the two germline ends. The CDR3 is 16 amino acids. DNA of the CDR3: TGCAGTGCTAGAGAACCGACGACAGCTTCGGGGACACCCCTCCACTTT. Translation: CSAREPTTASGTPLHF.